This T cell receptor beta chain emerged from a study of blood T cell repertoires in COVID-19. Study summary: COVID-19 samples collected from the United States, Italy and Spain covered acute and convalescent phases. The cDNA or gDNA used as material had been derived from T cells, B-cell-depleted T cells, or PBMCs.

In the source study's methods: From reference gene primer amplification, estimates of nucleated cell counts were derived. Sequencing was performed with immunoSEQ multiplex PCR; in TCRdb, only in-frame clones are kept and a portion is missing. The DNA gave D and trimming, while V, J and clone size come from that table. The profile shows 240,000 or so clones, 75% to 90% of them singletons. The CDR3 sequence is 15 residues long. CDR1 is GTSNPN, CDR2 SVGIG, per germline (reference sequence). V was clipped by 0 bases and J by 4 bases; unmatched bases: 6. This receptor was obtained from a man between 35 and 55 years old who had recovered from COVID-19. Source material: PBMCs or T cells enriched from blood (not recorded which). The chain links TRBV30 to TRBJ2-3, with 8 bases that match TRBD2. CDR3 protein: CAWSVRGGGADTQYF. For the CDR3, the DNA is TGTGCCTGGAGTGTACGGGGGGGTGGTGCAGATACGCAGTATTTT.